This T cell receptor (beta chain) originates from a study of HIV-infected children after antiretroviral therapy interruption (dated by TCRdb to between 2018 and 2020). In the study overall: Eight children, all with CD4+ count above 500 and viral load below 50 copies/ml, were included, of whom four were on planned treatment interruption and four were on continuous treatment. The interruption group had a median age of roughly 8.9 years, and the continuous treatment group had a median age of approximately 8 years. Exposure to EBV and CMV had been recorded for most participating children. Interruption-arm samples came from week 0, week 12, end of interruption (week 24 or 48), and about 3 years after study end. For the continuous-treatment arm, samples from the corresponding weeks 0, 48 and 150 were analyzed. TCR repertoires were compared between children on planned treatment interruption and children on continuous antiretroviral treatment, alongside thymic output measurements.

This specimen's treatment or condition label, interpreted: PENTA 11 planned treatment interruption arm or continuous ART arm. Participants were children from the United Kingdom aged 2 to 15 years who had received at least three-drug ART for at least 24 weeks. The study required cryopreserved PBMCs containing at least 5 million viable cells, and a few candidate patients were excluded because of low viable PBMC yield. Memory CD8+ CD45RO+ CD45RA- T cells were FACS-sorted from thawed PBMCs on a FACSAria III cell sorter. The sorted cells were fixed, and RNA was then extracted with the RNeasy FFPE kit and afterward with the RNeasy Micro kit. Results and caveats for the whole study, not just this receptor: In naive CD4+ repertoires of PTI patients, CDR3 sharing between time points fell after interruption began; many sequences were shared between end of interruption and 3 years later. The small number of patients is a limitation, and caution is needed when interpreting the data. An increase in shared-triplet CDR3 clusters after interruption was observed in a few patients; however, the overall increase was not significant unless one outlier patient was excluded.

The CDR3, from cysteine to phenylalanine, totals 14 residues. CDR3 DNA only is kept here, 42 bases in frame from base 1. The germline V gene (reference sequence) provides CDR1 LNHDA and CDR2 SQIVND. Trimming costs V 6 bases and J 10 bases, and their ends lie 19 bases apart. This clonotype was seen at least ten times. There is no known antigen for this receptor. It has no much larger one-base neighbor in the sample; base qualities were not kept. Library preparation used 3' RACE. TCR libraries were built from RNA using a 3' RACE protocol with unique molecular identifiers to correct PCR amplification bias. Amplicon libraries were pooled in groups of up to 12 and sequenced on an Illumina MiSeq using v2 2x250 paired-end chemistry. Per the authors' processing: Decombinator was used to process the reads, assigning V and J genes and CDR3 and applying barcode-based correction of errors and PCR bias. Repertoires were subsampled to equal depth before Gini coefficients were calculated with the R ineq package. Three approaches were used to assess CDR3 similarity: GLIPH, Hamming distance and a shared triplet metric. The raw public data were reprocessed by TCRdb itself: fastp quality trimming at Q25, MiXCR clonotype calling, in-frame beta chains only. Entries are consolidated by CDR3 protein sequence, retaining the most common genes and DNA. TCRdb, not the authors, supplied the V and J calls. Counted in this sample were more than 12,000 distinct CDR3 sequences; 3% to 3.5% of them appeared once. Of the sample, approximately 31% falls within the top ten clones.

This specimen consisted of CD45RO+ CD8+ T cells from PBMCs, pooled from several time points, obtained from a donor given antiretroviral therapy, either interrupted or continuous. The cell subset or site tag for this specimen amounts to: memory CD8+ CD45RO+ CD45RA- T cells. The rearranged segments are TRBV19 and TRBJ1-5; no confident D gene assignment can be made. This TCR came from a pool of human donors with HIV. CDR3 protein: CASSRGRPRGPQHF. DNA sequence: TGTGCCAGTAGCCGAGGACGGCCCCGGGGACCCCAGCATTTT.